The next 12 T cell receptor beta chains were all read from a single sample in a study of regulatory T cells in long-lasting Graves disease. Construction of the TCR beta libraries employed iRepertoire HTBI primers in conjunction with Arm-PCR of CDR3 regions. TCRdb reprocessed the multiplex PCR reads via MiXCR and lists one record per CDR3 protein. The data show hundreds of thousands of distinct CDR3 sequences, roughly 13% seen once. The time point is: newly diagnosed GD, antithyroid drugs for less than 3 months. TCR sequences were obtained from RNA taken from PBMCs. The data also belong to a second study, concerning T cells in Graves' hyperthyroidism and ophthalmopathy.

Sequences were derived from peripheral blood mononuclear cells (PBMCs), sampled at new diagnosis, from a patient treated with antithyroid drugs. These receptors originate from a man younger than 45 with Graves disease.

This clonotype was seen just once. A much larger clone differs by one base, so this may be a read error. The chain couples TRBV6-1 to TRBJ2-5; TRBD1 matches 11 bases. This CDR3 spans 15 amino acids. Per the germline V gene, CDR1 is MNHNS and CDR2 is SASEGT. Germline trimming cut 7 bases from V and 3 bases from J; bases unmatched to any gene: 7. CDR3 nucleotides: TGTGCCAGCATCTCTGGGACAGGGGGGAAAGAGACCCAGTACTTC. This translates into CASISGTGGKETQYF.

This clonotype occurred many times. CDR3 region: CASSASGTGWWEQYF. The CDR3 DNA follows: TGTGCCAGCAGTGCCTCCGGGACAGGGTGGTGGGAGCAGTACTTC. This chain connects TRBV12-3 or TRBV12-4 to TRBJ2-7; 9 bases line up with TRBD1. CDR3 length: 15 amino acids. Trimming at V came to 5 bases and at J to 7 bases, leaving 12 bases not matched to a gene.

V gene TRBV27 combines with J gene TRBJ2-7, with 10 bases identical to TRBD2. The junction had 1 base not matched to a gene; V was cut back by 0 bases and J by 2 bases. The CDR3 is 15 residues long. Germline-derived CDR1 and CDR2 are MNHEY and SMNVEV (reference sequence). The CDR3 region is CASSLSLAGAYEQYF. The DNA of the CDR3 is TGTGCCAGCAGTTTATCTCTAGCGGGAGCCTACGAGCAGTACTTC.

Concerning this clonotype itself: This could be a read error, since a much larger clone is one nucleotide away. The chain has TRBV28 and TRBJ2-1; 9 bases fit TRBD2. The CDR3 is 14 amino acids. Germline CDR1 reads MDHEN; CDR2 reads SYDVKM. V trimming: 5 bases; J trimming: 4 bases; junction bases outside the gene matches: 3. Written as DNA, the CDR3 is TGTGCCAGCAGTGAACTAGCGGGTTACAATGAGCAGTTCTTC. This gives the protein CASSELAGYNEQFF.

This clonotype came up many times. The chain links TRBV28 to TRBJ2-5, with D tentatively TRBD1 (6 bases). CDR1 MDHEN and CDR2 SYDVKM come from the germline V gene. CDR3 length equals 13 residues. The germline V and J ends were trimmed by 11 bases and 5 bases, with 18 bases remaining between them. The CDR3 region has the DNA TGTGCCGGGGGCGGCGGTTTCAGGGAGACCCAGTACTTC. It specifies CAGGGGFRETQYF. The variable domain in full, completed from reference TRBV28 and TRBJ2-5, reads DVKVTQSSRYLVKRTGEKVFLECVQDMDHENMFWYRQDPGLGLRLIYFSYDVKMKEKGDIPEGYSVSREKKERFSLILESASTNQTSMYLCAGGGGFRETQYFGPGTRLLVL.

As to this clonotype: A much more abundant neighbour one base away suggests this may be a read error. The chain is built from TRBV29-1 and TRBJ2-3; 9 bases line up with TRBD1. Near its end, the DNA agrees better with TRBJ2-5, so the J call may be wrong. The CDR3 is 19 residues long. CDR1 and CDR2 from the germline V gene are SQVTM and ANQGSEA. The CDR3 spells CSVPIRRHRGRMVIETQYF. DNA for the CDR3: TGCAGCGTACCCATCAGGCGGCACAGGGGGCGCATGGTAATAGAGACCCAGTACTTC.

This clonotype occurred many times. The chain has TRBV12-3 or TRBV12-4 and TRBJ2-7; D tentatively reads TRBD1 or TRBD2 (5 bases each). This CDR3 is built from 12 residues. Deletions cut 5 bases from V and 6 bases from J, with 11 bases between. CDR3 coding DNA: TGTGCCAGCAGTCCTCTCGGGGCCGAGCAGTACTTC. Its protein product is CASSPLGAEQYF.

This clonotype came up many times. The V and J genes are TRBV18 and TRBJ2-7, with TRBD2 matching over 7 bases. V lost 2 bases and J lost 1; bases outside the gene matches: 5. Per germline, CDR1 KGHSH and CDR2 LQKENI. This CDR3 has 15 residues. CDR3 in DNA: TGTGCCAGCTCACCAACTAGCGCTCTGTCCTACGAGCAGTACTTC. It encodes CASSPTSALSYEQYF.

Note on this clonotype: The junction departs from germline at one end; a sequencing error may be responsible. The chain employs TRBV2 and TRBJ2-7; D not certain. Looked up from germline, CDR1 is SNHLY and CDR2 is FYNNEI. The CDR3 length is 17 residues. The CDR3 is CASSQERILRIRYEQYF. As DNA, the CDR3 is TGCGCCAGCAGCCAAGAGAGAATCCTGCGGATACGCTACGAGCAGTACTTC.

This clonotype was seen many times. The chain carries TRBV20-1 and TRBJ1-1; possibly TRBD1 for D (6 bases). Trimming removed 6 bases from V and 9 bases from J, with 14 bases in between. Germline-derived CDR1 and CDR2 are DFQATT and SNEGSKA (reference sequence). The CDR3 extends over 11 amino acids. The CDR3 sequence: CSAVLDRKAFF. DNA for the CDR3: TGCAGTGCCGTTCTTGACAGGAAAGCTTTCTTT.

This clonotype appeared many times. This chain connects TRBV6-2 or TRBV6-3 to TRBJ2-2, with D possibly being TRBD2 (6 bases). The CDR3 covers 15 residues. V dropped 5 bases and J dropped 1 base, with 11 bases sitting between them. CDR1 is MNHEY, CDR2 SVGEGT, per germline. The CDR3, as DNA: TGTGCCAGCAGTGTTGGTAGCGGGAACACCGGGGAGCTGTTTTTT. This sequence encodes CASSVGSGNTGELFF.

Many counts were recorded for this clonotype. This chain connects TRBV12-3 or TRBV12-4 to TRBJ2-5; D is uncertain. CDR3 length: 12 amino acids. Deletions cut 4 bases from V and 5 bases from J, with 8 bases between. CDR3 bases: TGTGCCAGCAGTTCCTCGATCGAGACCCAGTACTTC. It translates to CASSSSIETQYF.